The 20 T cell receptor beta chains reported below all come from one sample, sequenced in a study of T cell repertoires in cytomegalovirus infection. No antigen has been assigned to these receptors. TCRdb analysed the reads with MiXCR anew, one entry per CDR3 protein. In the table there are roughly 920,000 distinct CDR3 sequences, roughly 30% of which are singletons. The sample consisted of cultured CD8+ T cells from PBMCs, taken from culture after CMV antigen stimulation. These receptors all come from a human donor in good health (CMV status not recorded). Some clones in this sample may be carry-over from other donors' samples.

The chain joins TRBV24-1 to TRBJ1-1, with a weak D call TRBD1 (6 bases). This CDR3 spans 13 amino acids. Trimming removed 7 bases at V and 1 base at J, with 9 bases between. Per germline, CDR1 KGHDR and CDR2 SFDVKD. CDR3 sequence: CATRDSENTEAFF. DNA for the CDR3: TGTGCCACCAGGGACAGTGAGAACACTGAAGCTTTCTTT.

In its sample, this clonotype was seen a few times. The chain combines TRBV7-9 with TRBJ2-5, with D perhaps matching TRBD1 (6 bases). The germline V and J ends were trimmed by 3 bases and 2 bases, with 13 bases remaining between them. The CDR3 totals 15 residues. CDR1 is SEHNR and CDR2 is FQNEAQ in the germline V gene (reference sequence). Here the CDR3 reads CASSFLSQGQETQYF. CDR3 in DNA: TGTGCCAGCAGCTTTCTTTCTCAGGGGCAAGAGACCCAGTACTTC. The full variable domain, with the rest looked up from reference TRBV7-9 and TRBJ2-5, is DTGVSQNPRHKITKRGQNVTFRCDPISEHNRLYWYRQTLGQGPEFLTYFQNEAQLEKSRLLSDRFSAERPKGSFSTLEIQRTEQGDSAMYLCASSFLSQGQETQYFGPGTRLLVL.

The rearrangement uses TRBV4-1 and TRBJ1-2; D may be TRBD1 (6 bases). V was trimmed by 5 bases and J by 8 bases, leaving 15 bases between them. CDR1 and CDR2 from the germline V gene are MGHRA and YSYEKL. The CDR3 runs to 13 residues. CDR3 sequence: CASSDRGVGGYTF. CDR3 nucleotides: TGCGCCAGCAGCGATAGGGGGGTGGGGGGCTACACCTTC.

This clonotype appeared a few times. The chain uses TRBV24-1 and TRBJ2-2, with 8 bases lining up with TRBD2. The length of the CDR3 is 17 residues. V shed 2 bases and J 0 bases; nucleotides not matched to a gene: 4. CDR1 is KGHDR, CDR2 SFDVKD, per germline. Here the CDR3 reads CATSDSRGGSNTGELFF. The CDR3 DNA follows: TGTGCCACCAGTGATTCCCGCGGGGGGTCGAACACCGGGGAGCTGTTTTTT.

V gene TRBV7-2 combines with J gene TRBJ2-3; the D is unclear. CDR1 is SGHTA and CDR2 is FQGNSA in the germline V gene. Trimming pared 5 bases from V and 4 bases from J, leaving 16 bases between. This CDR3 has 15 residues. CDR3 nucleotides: TGTGCCAGCAGCCTTTTGCTTATACTTTCAGATACGCAGTATTTT. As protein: CASSLLLILSDTQYF.

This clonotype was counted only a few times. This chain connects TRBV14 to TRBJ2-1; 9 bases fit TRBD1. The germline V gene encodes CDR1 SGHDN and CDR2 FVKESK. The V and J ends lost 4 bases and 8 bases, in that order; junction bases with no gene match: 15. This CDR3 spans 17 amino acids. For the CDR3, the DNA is TGTGCCAGCAGCCTAACAGGGGGCCTCAGGGTATATGATGAGCAGTTCTTC. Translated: CASSLTGGLRVYDEQFF.

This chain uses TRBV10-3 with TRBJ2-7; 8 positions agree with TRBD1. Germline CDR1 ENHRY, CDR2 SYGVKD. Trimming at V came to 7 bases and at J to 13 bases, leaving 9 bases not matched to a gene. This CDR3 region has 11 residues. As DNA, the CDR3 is TGTGCCATCAAGGCGGACAGGGAATTCTACTTC. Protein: CAIKADREFYF.

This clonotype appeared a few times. CDR3 residues: CASSLSSGGAWNYGYTF. CDR3 nucleotide sequence: TGTGCCAGCAGTTTATCTTCGGGGGGGGCGTGGAACTATGGCTACACCTTC. The chain links TRBV27 to TRBJ1-2; D might be TRBD1 (6 bases). Germline V gene lookup returns CDR1 MNHEY and CDR2 SMNVEV (reference sequence). The V gene lost 0 bases and the J gene lost 2 bases, with 16 bases spanning the gap. The CDR3 has 17 residues.

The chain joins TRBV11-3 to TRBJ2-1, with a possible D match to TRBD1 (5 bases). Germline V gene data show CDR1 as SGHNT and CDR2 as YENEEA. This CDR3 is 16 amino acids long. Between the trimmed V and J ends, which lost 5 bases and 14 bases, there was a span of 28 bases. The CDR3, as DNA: TGTGCCAGCAGCCCTGGGGCTTTTAGCTCCTACAATGATAAGTTCTTC. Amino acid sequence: CASSPGAFSSYNDKFF.

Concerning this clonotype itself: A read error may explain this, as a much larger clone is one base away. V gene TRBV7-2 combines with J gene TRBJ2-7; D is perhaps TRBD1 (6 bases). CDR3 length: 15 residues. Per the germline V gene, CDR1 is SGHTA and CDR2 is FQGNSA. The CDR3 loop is CASSLDSWSSCEQYV. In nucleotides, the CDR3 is TGTGCCAGCAGCCTGGACAGTTGGAGCTCCTGCGAGCAGTACGTC.

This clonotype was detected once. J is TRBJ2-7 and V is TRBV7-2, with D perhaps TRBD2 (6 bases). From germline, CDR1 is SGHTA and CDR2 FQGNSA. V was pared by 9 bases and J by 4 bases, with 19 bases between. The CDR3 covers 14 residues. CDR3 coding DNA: TGTGCCAGTTCAGGTGTCGGGAGACATTACGAGCAGTACTTC. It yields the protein CASSGVGRHYEQYF. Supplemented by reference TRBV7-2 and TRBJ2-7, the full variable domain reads GAGVSQSPSNKVTEKGKDVELRCDPISGHTALYWYRQSLGQGLEFLIYFQGNSAPDKSGLPSDRFSAERTGGSVSTLTIQRTQQEDSAVYLCASSGVGRHYEQYFGPGTRLTVT.

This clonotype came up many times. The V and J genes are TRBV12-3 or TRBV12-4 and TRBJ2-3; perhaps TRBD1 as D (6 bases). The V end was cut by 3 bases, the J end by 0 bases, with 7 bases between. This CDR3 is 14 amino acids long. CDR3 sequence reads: CASSFTGSTDTQYF. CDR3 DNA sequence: TGTGCCAGCAGTTTTACAGGGAGCACAGATACGCAGTATTTT.

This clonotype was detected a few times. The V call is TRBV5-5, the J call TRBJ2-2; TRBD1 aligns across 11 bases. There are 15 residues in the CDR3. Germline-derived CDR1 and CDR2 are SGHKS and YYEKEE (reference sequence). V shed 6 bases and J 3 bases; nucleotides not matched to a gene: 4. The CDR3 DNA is TGTGCCAGCAACCGGGACAGGGGGGACACCGGGGAGCTGTTTTTT. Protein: CASNRDRGDTGELFF. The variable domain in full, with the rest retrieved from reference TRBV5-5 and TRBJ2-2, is DAGVTQSPTHLIKTRGQQVTLRCSPISGHKSVSWYQQVLGQGPQFIFQYYEKEERGRGNFPDRFSARQFPNYSSELNVNALLLGDSALYLCASNRDRGDTGELFFGEGSRLTVL.

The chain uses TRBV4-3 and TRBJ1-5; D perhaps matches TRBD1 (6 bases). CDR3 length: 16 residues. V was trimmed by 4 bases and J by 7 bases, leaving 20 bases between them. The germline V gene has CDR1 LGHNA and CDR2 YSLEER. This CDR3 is CASSPRLDRTHQPQHF. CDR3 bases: TGCGCCAGCAGCCCAAGACTCGACAGGACGCACCAGCCCCAGCATTTT.

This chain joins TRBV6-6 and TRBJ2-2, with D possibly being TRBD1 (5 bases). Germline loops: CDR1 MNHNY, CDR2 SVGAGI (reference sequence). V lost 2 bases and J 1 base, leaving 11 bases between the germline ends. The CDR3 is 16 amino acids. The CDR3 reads CASSYGPDRNTGELFF. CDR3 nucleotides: TGTGCCAGCAGTTACGGGCCCGACAGGAACACCGGGGAGCTGTTTTTT.

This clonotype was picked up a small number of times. CDR3: CASAHNRDTDSYEQYF. The DNA of the CDR3 is TGTGCCAGCGCCCACAACCGGGACACGGACTCTTACGAGCAGTACTTC. The V call is TRBV27, the J call TRBJ2-7; D possibly corresponds to TRBD1 (6 bases). CDR1 MNHEY and CDR2 SMNVEV come from the germline V gene (reference sequence). CDR3 size: 16 residues. V was cut by 8 bases and J by 4 bases, with 24 bases left in between.

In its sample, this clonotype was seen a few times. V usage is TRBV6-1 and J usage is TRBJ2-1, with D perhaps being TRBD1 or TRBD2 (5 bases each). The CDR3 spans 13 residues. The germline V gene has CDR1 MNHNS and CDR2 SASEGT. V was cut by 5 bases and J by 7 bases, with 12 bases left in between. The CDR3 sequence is CASSYEGWNEQFF. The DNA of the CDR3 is TGTGCCAGCAGTTATGAGGGGTGGAATGAGCAGTTCTTC.

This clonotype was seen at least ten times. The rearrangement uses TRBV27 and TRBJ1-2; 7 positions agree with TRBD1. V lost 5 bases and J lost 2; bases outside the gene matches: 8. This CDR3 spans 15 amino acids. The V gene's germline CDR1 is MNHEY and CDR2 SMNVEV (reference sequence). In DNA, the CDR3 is TGTGCCAGCAGTACTACCGGGACAGCCAACTATGGCTACACCTTC. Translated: CASSTTGTANYGYTF.

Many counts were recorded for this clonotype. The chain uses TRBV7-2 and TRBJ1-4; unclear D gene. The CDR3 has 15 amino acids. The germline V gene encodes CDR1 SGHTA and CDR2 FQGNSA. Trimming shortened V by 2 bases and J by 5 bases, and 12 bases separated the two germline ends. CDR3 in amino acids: CASSLIDNGNEKLFF. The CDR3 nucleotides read TGTGCCAGCAGCTTAATAGATAACGGGAATGAAAAACTGTTTTTT.

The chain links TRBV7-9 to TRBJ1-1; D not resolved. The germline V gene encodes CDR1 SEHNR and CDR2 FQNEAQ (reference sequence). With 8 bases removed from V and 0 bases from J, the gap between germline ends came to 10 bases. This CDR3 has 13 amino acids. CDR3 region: CASLLSLNTEAFF. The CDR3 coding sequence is TGTGCCAGCCTGCTCTCACTGAACACTGAAGCTTTCTTT.